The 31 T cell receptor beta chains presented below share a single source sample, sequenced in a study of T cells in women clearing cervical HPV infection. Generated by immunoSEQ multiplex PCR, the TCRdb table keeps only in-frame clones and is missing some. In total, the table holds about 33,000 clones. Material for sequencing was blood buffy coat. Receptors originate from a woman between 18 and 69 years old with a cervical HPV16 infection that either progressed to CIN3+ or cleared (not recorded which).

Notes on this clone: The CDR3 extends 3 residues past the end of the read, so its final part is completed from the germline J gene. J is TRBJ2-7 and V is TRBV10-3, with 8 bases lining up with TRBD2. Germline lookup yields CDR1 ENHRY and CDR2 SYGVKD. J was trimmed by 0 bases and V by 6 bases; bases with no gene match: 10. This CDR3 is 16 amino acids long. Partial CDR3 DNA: TGTGCCATCAGACGAGACGGGGGGGCATTCTCCTACGAG. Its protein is CAIRRDGGAFSYE. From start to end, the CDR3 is CAIRRDGGAFSYEQYF.

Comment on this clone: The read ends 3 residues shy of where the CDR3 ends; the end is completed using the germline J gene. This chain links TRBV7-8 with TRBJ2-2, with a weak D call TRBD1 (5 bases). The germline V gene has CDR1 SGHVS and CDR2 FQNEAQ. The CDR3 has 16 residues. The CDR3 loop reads CASSLARISGANVLFF. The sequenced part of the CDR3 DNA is TGTGCCAGCAGCTTAGCGCGAATCTCTGGGGCCAACGTG.

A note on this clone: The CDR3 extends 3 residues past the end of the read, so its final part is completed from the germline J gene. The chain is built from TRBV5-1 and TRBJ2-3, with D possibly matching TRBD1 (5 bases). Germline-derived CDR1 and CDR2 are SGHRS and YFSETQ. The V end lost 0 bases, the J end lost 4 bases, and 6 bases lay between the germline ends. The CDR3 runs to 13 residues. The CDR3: CASSLAGSDTQYF. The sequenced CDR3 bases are TGCGCCAGCAGCTTGGCAGGGTCAGATACG.

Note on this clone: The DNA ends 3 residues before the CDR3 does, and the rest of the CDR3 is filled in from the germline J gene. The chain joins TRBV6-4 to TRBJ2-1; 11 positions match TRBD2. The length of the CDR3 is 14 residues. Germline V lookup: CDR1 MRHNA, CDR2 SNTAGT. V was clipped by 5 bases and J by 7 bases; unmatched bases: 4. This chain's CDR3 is CASSPGTSGNEQFF. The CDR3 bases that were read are TGTGCCAGCAGTCCCGGGACTAGCGGAAATGAG.

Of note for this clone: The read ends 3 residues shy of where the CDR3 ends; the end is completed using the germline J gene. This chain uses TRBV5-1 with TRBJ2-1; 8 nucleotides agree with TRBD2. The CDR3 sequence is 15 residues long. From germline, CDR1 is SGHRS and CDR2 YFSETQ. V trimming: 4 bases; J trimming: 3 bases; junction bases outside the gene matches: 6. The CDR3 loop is CASSTAGGGYNEQFF. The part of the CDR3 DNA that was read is TGCGCCAGCAGCACGGCGGGAGGTGGCTACAATGAG.

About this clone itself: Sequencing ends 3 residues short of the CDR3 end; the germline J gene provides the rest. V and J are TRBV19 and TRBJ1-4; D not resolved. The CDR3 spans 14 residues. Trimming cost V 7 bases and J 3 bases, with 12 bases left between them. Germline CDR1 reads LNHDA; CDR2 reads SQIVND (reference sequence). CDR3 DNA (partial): TGTGCCAGTACCGATGGAGGGTCTAATGAAAAA. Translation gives CASTDGGSNEK. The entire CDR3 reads CASTDGGSNEKLFF.

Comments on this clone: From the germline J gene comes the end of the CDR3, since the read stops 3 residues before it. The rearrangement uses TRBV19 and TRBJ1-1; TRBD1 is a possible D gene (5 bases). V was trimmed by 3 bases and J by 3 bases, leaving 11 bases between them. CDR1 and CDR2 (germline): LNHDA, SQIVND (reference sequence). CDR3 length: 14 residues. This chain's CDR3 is CASSIPGGDTEAFF. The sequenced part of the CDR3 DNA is TGTGCCAGTAGTATCCCCGGGGGGGACACTGAA. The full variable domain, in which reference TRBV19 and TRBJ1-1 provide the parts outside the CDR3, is DGGITQSPKYLFRKEGQNVTLSCEQNLNHDAMYWYRQDPGQGLRLIYYSQIVNDFQKGDIAEGYSVSREKKESFPLTVTSAQKNPTAFYLCASSIPGGDTEAFFGQGTRLTVV.

Incomplete CDR3 DNA: TGTGCCAGCACTACAGGGTCGGCCGGC. It translates to CASTTGSAG. The entire CDR3 protein is CASTTGSAGYTF. This chain connects TRBV10-3 to TRBJ1-2; maybe TRBD1 (6 bases). The read comes to an end 3 residues before the CDR3 does, leaving the germline J gene to fill in the end. Germline V lookup: CDR1 ENHRY, CDR2 SYGVKD. This CDR3 is built from 12 residues.

CDR3 DNA (partial): TGCGCCAGCAGCTTGGAGGGGGGGACCTGGGGTTCACCC. It codes for CASSLEGGTWGSP. The full-length CDR3 reads as CASSLEGGTWGSPLHF. V usage is TRBV5-1 and J usage is TRBJ1-6; D is possibly TRBD1 (6 bases). The read halts 3 residues ahead of the CDR3 end, with the missing end drawn from the germline J gene. The CDR3 has 16 amino acids. Germline CDR1 and CDR2: SGHRS and YFSETQ. Trimming took off 0 bases at V and 9 bases at J, with 16 bases between the two ends.

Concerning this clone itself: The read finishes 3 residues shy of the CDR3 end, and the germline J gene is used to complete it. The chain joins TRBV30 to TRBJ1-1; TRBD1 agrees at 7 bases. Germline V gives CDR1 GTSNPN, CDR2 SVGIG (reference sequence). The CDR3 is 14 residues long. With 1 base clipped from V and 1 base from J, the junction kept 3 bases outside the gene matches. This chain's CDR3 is CAWSGNRGNTEAFF. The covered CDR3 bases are TGTGCCTGGAGTGGGAACAGGGGGAACACTGAA.

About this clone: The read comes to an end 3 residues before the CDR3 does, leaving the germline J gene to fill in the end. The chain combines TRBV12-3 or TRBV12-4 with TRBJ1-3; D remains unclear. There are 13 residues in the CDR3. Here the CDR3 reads CASSLEALAPIYF. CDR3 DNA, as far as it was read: TGTGCCAGCAGTTTAGAGGCCCTAGCGCCC.

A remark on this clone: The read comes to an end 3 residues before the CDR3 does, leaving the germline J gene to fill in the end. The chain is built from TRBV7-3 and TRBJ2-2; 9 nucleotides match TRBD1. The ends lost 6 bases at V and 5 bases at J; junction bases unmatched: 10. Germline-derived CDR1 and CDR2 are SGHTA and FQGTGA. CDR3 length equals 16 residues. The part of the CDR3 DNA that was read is TGTGCCAGCAGTTCTCAGGGACAGGGAGGAACCGGGGAG. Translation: CASSSQGQGGTGE. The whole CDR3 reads CASSSQGQGGTGELFF. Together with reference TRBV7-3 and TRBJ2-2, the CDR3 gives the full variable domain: GAGVSQTPSNKVTEKGKYVELRCDPISGHTALYWYRQSLGQGPEFLIYFQGTGAADDSGLPNDRFFAVRPEGSVSTLKIQRTERGDSAVYLCASSSQGQGGTGELFFGEGSRLTVL.

The CDR3 sequence: CSARDFRGDTQETQYF. The CDR3 bases that were read are TGCAGTGCTAGAGATTTTCGGGGGGATACTCAAGAGACC. This chain links TRBV20-1 with TRBJ2-5; 7 bases align to TRBD2. The sequence runs out 3 residues before the end of the CDR3; the remainder is reconstructed from the germline J gene. V dropped 0 bases and J dropped 2; count of bases not matched to a gene: 9. The CDR3 is 16 amino acids. Per the germline V gene, CDR1 is DFQATT and CDR2 is SNEGSKA (reference sequence).

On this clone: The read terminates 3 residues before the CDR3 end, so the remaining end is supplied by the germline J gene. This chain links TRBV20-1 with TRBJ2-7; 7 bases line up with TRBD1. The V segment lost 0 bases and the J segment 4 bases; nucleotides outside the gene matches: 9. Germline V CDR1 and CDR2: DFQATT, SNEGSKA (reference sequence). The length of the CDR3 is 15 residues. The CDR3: CSARDRQGVSYEQYF. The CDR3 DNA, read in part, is TGCAGTGCTAGAGATCGACAGGGAGTTTCTTACGAG.

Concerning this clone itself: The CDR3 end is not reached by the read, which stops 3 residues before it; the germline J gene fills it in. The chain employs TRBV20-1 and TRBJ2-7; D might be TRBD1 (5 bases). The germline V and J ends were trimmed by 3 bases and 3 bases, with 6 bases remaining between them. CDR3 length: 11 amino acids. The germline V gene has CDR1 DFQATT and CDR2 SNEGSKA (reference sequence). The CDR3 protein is CSASDSYEQYF. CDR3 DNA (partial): TGCAGTGCTAGTGACAGCTACGAG.

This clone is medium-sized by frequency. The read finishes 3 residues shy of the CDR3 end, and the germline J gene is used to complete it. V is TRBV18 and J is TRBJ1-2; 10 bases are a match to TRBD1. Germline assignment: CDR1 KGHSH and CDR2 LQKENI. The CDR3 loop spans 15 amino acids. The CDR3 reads CASSPLYGTGVGYTF. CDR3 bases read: TGTGCCAGCTCACCACTTTATGGGACAGGGGTCGGC.

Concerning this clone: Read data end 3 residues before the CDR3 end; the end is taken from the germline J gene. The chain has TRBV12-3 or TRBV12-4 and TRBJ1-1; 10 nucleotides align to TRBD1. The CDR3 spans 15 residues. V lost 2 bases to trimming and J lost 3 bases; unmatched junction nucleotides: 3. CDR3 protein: CASSLRDRGHTEAFF. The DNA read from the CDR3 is TGTGCCAGCAGTTTAAGGGACAGGGGACACACTGAA.

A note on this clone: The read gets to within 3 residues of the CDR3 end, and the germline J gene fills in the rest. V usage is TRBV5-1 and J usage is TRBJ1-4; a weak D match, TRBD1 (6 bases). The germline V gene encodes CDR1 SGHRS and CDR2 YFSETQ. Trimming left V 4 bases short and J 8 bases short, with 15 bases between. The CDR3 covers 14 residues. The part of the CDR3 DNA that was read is TGCGCCAGCAGCCCGCAGGGGCGGGGGGAAAAA. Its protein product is CASSPQGRGEK. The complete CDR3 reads CASSPQGRGEKLFF.

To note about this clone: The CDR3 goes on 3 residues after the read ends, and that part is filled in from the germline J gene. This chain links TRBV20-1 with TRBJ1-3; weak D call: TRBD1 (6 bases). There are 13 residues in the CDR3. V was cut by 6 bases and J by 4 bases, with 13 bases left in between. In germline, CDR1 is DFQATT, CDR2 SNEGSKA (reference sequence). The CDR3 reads CSARDTRGNTIYF. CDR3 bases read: TGCAGTGCCAGGGACACACGGGGAAACACC.

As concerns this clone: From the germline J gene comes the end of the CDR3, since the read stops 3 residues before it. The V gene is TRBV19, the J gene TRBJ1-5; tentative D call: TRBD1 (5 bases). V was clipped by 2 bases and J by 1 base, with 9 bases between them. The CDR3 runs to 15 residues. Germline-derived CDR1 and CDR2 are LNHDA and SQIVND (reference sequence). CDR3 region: CASSIQGGSNQPQHF. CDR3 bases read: TGTGCCAGTAGTATACAGGGAGGAAGCAATCAGCCC.

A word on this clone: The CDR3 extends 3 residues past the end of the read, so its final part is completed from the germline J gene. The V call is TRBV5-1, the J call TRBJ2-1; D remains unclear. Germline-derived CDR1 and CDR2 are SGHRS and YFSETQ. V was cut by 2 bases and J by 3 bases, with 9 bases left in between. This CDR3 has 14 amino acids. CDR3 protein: CASSLQSDYNEQFF. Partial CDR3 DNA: TGCGCCAGCAGCTTACAGTCCGACTACAATGAG. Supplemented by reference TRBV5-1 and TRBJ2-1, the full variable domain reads KAGVTQTPRYLIKTRGQQVTLSCSPISGHRSVSWYQQTPGQGLQFLFEYFSETQRNKGNFPGRFSGRQFSNSRSEMNVSTLELGDSALYLCASSLQSDYNEQFFGPGTRLTVL.

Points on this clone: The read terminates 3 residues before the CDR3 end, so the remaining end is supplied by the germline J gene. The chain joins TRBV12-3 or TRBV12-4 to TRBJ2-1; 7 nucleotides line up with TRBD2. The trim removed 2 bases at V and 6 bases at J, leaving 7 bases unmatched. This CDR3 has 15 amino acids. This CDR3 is CASSLRQGGINEQFF. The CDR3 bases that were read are TGTGCCAGCAGTTTACGGCAGGGAGGGATCAATGAG.

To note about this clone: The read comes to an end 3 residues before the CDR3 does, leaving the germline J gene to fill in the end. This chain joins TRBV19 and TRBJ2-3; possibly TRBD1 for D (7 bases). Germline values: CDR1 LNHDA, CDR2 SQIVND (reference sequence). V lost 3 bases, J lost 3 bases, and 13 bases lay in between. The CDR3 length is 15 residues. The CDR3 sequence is CASSMGGQKTDTQYF. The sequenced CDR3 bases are TGTGCCAGTAGTATGGGGGGACAGAAAACAGATACG.

CDR3 region: CASSIDRPSGGAGEQFF. The CDR3 DNA, read in part, is TGTGCCAGTAGTATAGATCGGCCTAGCGGGGGGGCAGGTGAG. The V call is TRBV19, the J call TRBJ2-1, with 12 bases that match TRBD2. The read gets to within 3 residues of the CDR3 end, and the germline J gene fills in the rest. The CDR3 has 17 amino acids. Germline CDR1 LNHDA, CDR2 SQIVND (reference sequence). Trimming cost V 0 bases and J 9 bases; bases outside gene matches: 9.

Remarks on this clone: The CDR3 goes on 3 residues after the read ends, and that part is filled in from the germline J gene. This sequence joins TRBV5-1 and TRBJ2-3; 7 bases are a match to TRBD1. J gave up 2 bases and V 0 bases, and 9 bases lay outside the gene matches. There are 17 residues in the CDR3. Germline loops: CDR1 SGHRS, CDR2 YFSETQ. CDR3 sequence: CASSLGTGQPVTDTQYF. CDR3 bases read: TGCGCCAGCAGCTTGGGTACGGGACAGCCAGTCACAGATACG.

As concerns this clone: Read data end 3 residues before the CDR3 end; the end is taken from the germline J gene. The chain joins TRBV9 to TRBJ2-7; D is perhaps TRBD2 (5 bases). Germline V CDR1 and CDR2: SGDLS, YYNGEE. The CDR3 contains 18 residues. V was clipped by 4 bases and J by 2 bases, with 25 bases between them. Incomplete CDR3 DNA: TGTGCCAGCAGCCCGAGACAAAAGAGCGGCAACCTACCCTACGAG. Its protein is CASSPRQKSGNLPYE. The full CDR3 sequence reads CASSPRQKSGNLPYEQYF.

This chain's CDR3 is CASSDHAWREDVDTQYF. CDR3 DNA (partial): TGCGCCAGCAGTGACCACGCCTGGCGGGAGGACGTAGATACG. V is TRBV10-2 and J is TRBJ2-3, with 8 bases aligning to TRBD2. From the germline J gene comes the end of the CDR3, since the read stops 3 residues before it. Per the germline V gene, CDR1 is WSHSY and CDR2 is SAAADI. V was clipped by 3 bases and J by 5 bases; unmatched bases: 13. CDR3 size: 17 residues.

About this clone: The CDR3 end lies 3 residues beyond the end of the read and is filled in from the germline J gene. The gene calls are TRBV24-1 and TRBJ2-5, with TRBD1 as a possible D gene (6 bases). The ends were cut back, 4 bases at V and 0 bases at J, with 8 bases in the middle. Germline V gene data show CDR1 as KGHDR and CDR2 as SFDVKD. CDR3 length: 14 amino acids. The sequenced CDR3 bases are TGTGCCACCAGTGAAAGGGGGTACCAAGAGACC. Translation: CATSERGYQET. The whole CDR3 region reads CATSERGYQETQYF.

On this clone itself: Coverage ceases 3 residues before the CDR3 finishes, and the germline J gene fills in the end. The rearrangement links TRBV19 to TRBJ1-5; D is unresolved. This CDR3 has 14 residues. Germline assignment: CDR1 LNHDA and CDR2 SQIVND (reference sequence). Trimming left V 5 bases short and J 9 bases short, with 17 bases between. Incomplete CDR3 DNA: TGTGCCAGTAGTGAGATCGGGTCGAGAGGGCCC. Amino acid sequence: CASSEIGSRGP. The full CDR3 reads CASSEIGSRGPQHF.

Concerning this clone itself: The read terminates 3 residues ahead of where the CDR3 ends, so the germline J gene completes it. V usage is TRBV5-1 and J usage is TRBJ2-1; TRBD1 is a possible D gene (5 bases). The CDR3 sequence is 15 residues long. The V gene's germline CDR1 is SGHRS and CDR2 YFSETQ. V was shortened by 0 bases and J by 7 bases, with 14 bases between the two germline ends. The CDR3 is CASSLVQGNGNEQFF. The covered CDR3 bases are TGCGCCAGCAGCTTGGTGCAGGGCAATGGGAATGAG. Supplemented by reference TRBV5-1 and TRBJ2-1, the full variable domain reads KAGVTQTPRYLIKTRGQQVTLSCSPISGHRSVSWYQQTPGQGLQFLFEYFSETQRNKGNFPGRFSGRQFSNSRSEMNVSTLELGDSALYLCASSLVQGNGNEQFFGPGTRLTVL.

Partial CDR3 DNA: TGCAGTGTATTAAAGGGACAGGGCTATCAGCCC. Its protein is CSVLKGQGYQP. The full CDR3 protein reads CSVLKGQGYQPQHF. The V and J genes are TRBV20-1 and TRBJ1-5; 9 nucleotides align to TRBD1. The read terminates 3 residues before the CDR3 end, so the remaining end is supplied by the germline J gene. The V and J ends lost 7 bases and 5 bases, in that order; junction bases with no gene match: 9. The germline CDR1 and CDR2 sequences are DFQATT and SNEGSKA (reference sequence). CDR3 length equals 14 residues.